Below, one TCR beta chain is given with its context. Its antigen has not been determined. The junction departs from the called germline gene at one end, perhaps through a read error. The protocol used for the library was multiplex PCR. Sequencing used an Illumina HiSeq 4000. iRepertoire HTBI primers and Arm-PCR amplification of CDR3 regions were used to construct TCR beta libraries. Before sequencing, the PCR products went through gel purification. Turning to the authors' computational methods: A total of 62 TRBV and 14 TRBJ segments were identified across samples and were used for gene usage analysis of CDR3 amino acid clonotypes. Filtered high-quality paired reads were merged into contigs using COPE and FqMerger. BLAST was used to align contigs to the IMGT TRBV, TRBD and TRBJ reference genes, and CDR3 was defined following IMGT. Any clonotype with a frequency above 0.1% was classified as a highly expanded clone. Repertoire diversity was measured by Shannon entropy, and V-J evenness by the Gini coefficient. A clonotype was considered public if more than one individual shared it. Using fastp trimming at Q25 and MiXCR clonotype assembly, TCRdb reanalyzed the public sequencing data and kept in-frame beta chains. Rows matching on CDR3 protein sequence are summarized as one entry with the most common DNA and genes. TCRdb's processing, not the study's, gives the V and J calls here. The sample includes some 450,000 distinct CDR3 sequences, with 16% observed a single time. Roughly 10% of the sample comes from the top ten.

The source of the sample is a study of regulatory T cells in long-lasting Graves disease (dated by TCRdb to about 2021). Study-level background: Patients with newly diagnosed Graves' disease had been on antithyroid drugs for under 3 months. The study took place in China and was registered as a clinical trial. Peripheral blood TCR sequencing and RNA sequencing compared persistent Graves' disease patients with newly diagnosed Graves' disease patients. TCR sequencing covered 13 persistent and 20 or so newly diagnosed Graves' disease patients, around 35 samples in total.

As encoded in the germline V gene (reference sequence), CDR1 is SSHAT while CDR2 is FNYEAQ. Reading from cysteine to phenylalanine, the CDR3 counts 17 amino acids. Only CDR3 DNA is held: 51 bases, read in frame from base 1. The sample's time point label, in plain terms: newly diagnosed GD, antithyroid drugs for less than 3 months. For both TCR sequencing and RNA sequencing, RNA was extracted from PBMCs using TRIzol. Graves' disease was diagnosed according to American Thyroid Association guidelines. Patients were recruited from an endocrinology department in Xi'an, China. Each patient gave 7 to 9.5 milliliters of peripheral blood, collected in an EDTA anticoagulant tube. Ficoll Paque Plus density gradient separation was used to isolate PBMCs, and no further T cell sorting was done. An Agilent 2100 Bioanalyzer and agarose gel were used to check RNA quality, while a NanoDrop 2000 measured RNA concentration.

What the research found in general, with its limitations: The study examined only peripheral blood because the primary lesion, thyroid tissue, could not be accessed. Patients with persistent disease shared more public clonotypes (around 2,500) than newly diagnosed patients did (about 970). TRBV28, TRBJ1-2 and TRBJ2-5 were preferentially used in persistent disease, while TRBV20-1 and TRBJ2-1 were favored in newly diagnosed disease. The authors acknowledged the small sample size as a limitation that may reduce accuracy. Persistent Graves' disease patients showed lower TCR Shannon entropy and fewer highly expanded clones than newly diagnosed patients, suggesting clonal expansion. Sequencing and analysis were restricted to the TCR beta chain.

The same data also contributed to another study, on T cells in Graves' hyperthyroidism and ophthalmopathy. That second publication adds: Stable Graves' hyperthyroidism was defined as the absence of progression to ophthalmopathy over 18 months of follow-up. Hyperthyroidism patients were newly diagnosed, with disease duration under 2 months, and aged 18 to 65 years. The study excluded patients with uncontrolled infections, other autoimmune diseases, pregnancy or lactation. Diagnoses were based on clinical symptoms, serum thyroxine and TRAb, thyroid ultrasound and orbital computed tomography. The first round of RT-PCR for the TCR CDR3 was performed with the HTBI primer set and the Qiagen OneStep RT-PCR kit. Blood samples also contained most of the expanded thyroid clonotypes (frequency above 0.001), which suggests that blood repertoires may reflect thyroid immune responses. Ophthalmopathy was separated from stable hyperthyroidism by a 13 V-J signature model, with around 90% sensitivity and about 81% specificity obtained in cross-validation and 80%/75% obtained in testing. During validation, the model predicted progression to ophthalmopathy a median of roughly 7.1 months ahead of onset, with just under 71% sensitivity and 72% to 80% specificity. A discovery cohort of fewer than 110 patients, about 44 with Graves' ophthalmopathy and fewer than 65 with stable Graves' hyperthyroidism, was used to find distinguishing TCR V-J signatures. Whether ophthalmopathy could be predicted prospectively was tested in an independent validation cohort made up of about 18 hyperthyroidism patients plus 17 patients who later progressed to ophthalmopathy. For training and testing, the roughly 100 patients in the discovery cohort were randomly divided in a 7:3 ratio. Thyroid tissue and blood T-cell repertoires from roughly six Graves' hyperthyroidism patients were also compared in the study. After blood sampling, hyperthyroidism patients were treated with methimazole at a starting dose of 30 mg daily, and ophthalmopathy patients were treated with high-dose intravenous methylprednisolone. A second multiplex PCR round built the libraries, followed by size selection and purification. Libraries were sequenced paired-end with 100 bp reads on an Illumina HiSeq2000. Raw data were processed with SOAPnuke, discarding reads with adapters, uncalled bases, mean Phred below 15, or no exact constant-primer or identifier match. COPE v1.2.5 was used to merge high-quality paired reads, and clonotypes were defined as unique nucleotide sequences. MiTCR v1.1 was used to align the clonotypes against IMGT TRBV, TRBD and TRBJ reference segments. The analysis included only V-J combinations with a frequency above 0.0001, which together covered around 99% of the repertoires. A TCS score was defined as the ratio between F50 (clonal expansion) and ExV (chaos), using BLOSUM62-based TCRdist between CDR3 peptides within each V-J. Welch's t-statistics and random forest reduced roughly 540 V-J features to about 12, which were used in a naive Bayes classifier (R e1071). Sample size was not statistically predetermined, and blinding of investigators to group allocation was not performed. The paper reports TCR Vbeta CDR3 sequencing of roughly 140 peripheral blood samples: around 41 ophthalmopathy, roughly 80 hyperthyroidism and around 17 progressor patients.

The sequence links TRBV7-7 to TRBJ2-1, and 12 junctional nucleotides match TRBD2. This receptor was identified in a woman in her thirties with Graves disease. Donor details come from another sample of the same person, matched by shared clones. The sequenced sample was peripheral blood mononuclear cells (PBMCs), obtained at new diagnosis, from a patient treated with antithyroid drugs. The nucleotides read TGTGCTAGCAGCTTAAGGCTAGCGGGAGGGCCCCAATATGAGCAGTTCTTC. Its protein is CASSLRLAGGPQYEQFF.